The source of this TCR beta chain is a study of vaccination effects on CD4 cells after COVID-19. Study information: Antigen-specific CD4+ T cells were first expanded with viral peptide pools by the ViraFEST assay and only then sequenced.

Worth noting for this clone: Its antigen is not known.

The germline V gene encodes CDR1 GTSNPN and CDR2 SVGIG (reference sequence). The CDR3 sequence is 12 residues long. Scientists isolated CD4+ T cells after a roughly nine-day culture period ended. Both day 3 and day 7 saw half the medium replaced with IL-2 medium. Only in-frame clones appear in the TCRdb table, and some are missing; sequencing was by immunoSEQ multiplex PCR. This table has more than 30,000 clones, around two thirds appearing once. The sequenced sample was CD4+ T cells from PBMCs cultured without peptide, obtained before COVID-19 vaccination. This chain joins TRBV30 and TRBJ1-2; D not certain. This clonotype was obtained from a human donor who received a COVID-19 vaccine. CDR3 sequence reads: CGSRRWNYGYTF. CDR3 nucleotides: TGTGGTTCAAGGCGGTGGAACTATGGCTACACCTTC. The full variable domain, with the rest looked up from reference TRBV30 and TRBJ1-2, is SQTIHQWPATLVQPVGSPLSLECTVEGTSNPNLYWYRQAAGRGLQLLFYSVGIGQISSEVPQNLSASRPQDRQFILSSKKLLLSDSGFYLCGSRRWNYGYTFGSGTRLTVV.